This record concerns one TCR beta chain sequence. The V gene lost 0 bases and the J gene lost 8 bases, with 19 bases spanning the gap. This CDR3 spans 17 amino acids. Germline V CDR1 and CDR2: LGHNA, YSLEER. The sample belongs to a study of T cell changes during pregnancy in multiple sclerosis. This table comes from immunoSEQ multiplex PCR, and its TCRdb copy is limited to in-frame clones, with some not included. The sample has more than 50,000 clones, 89% seen once; the top ten hold about 2.7%. The sequenced sample was peripheral blood, obtained in the first trimester of pregnancy. The genes are TRBV4-3 and TRBJ2-2, with D possibly matching TRBD2 (5 bases). The TCR sequence derives from a female donor with multiple sclerosis, enrolled in a pregnancy study. This chain's CDR3 is CASSQDFTMLRRGELFF. The CDR3 nucleotides are TGCGCCAGCAGCCAAGATTTTACAATGCTCCGGAGGGGGGAGCTGTTTTTT.